Following are 16 T cell receptor beta chains from one sample sequenced in a study of tumor-infiltrating lymphocytes in primary liver carcinoma (dated by TCRdb to about 2017). Sequenced on an Illumina HiSeq 2500. A constant-region primer and ProtoScript II reverse transcriptase were used to reverse-transcribe TCRbeta-specific cDNA from about 0.55 ug total RNA. Three nested multiplex PCR rounds, following a slightly modified ARM-PCR procedure, were used to build the TCRbeta libraries. Each of the first two PCR rounds ran for roughly 9 cycles and used multiplex TRBV1-TRBV30 forward primers together with a Cbeta reverse primer. TCRdb reprocessing: public reads trimmed at Q25 with fastp, clones called with MiXCR, in-frame beta chains kept. Each entry merges the rows of one CDR3 protein and shows their most common DNA and genes. This sample gives 330,000 or so distinct CDR3 sequences in total; almost 65% of them show up just once. The top ten clones comprise roughly 6% of the sample.

TRIzol reagent was used to extract blood RNA from unsorted whole blood, while the DNeasy Blood & Tissue kit provided the germline DNA. Material for sequencing was peripheral blood. All receptors come from a man aged 35 to 55 with primary liver carcinoma and hepatitis B virus infection.

A word on this clonotype: One junction end disagrees with the germline gene, perhaps due to a read error. The chain uses TRBV11-2 and TRBJ2-6; unclear D gene. This CDR3 is 17 amino acids long. Per germline, CDR1 SGHAT and CDR2 FQNNGV. CDR3 sequence reads: CASSLSPSRSGANVLTF. In DNA, the CDR3 is TGTGCCAGCAGCTTATCTCCGTCTAGATCTGGAGCCAACGTCCTGACTTTC.

Turning to this clonotype: The germline gene is not matched at one end of the junction; a read error may be the cause. The V call is TRBV11-2, the J call TRBJ1-1; D gene uncertain. CDR3 length: 14 amino acids. The germline V gene encodes CDR1 SGHAT and CDR2 FQNNGV. The CDR3, as DNA: TGTGCTAGCAGACATACAGTGCCGGACACTGAAGCTTTCTTT. Its protein product is CASRHTVPDTEAFF. Full variable domain (rest looked up from reference TRBV11-2 and TRBJ1-1): EAGVAQSPRYKIIEKRQSVAFWCNPISGHATLYWYQQILGQGPKLLIQFQNNGVVDDSQLPKDRFSAERLKGVDSTLKIQPAKLEDSAVYLCASRHTVPDTEAFFGQGTRLTVV.

Note on this clonotype: A much larger clone is a single base away; this may be a read error. The rearrangement uses TRBV6-1 and TRBJ2-7; D is unclear. The CDR3 extends over 14 amino acids. The V gene's germline CDR1 is MNHNS and CDR2 SASEGT. Trimming shortened V by 3 bases and J by 3 bases, and 12 bases separated the two germline ends. DNA for the CDR3: TGTGCCAGCAGTGATGATGGAGTGGTCTACGAGCAGTACTTC. Its protein is CASSDDGVVYEQYF.

A word on this clonotype: A much larger clone lies a single base off, so this may be a read error. The conserved closing phenylalanine or tryptophan is absent in this CDR3, likely reflecting a read error. This sequence joins TRBV6-1 and TRBJ1-5; no reliable D call. Germline lookup yields CDR1 MNHNS and CDR2 SASEGT. The V and J ends lost 11 bases and 2 bases respectively, with 10 bases between them. The CDR3 has 12 amino acids. The CDR3 sequence is CAGRTGNQPQHL. DNA for the CDR3: TGTGCCGGAAGGACGGGCAATCAGCCCCAGCATCTT.

This clonotype was counted at least ten times. The CDR3: CASSYDTDTQYF. The CDR3 DNA reads as TGTGCCAGCAGTTACGACACAGATACGCAGTATTTT. This sequence joins TRBV11-2 and TRBJ2-3; no definite D call. There are 12 residues in the CDR3. V dropped 6 bases and J dropped 2 bases, with 6 bases sitting between them. The V gene's germline CDR1 is SGHAT and CDR2 FQNNGV.

The rearrangement uses TRBV10-3 and TRBJ1-2; D is undetermined. Germline V lookup: CDR1 ENHRY, CDR2 SYGVKD. The CDR3 is 14 amino acids. V was trimmed by 5 bases and J by 3 bases, leaving 13 bases between them. The CDR3 region is CAISNQEADYGYTF. DNA of the CDR3: TGTGCCATCAGTAATCAGGAGGCTGACTATGGCTACACCTTC.

Comments on this clonotype: Since a much larger clone is just one base distant, this may be a read error. The rearrangement links TRBV5-4 to TRBJ2-1; D not certain. Germline values: CDR1 SGHNT, CDR2 YYREEE (reference sequence). This CDR3 has 14 residues. V was pared by 0 bases and J by 10 bases, with 14 bases between. As DNA, the CDR3 is TGTGCCAGCAGCTTGGATATTTTGCGGAACGAGCAGTTCTTC. The encoded protein is CASSLDILRNEQFF. Full variable domain (remainder filled in from reference TRBV5-4 and TRBJ2-1): ETGVTQSPTHLIKTRGQQVTLRCSSQSGHNTVSWYQQALGQGPQFIFQYYREEENGRGNFPPRFSGLQFPNYSSELNVNALELDDSALYLCASSLDILRNEQFFGPGTRLTVL.

On this clonotype: One end of the junction varies from germline; a read error may be responsible. This rearrangement joins TRBV28 to TRBJ2-3; possibly TRBD1 for D (5 bases). The V gene's germline CDR1 is MDHEN and CDR2 SYDVKM. The CDR3 loop spans 13 amino acids. The CDR3 protein is CASKTGDTDTHYF. As DNA, the CDR3 is TGTGCCAGCAAAACAGGAGACACAGATACGCATTATTTT.

As to this clonotype: The conserved phenylalanine or tryptophan normally closing the CDR3 is absent here, so this likely arose from a read error. The gene calls are TRBV4-1 and TRBJ2-4, with TRBD1 matching over 8 bases. The CDR3 extends over 22 amino acids. Germline V gene sequence: CDR1 MGHRA, CDR2 YSYEKL. Trimming at V came to 4 bases and at J to 0 bases, leaving 23 bases not matched to a gene. CDR3 DNA: TGCGCCAGCAGCCGATCCCCCGTCGAGGGGCGACAGGGGAAAGTAGCCAAAAACATTCAGTACTTA. It translates to CASSRSPVEGRQGKVAKNIQYL.

This clonotype was counted only a few times. V is TRBV6-6 and J is TRBJ1-1; D unclear. Germline V gene sequence: CDR1 MNHNY, CDR2 SVGAGI (reference sequence). V was pared by 2 bases and J by 7 bases, with 8 bases between. CDR3 length: 12 residues. The CDR3 region has the DNA TGTGCCAGCAGTTACCGAGGGAATGAAGCTTTCTTT. This gives the protein CASSYRGNEAFF.

About this clonotype: Because it lacks the conserved phenylalanine or tryptophan at the end, this CDR3 is likely a read error. The chain links TRBV29-1 to TRBJ2-5; the D gene is possibly TRBD1 (5 bases). Trimming took 6 bases from V and 5 from J, leaving 13 bases between them. The CDR3 runs 12 residues. CDR1 SQVTM and CDR2 ANQGSEA come from the germline V gene. CDR3 in DNA: TGCAGCGTGGATACAGGTGAGGAGACCCAGTACTCC. Translation gives CSVDTGEETQYS.

The rearrangement uses TRBV11-2 and TRBJ1-1; a weak D match, TRBD1 (5 bases). CDR1 SGHAT and CDR2 FQNNGV come from the germline V gene. This CDR3 has 17 residues. The V and J ends lost 5 bases and 8 bases respectively, with 27 bases between them. The CDR3 protein is CASSKRLGLRMKTEAFF. The CDR3 DNA sequence: TGTGCCAGCAGCAAAAGGTTGGGACTAAGGATGAAGACGGAAGCTTTCTTT.

This chain connects TRBV7-8 to TRBJ2-2; D gene unclear. Germline V gene sequence: CDR1 SGHVS, CDR2 FQNEAQ. The CDR3 loop spans 15 amino acids. The V end lost 1 base, the J end lost 3 bases, and 9 bases lay between the germline ends. CDR3 sequence reads: CASSLVGIDTGELFF. Written as DNA, the CDR3 is TGTGCCAGCAGCTTAGTCGGTATAGACACCGGGGAGCTGTTTTTT.

J is TRBJ1-4 and V is TRBV18; 7 positions match TRBD1. CDR1 is KGHSH and CDR2 is LQKENI in the germline V gene. The CDR3 length is 15 residues. J lost 7 bases, V lost 2 bases, and 7 bases had no gene match. CDR3 sequence: CASSPNRGDGEKLFF. In nucleotides, the CDR3 is TGTGCCAGCTCACCAAACAGGGGTGATGGTGAAAAACTGTTTTTT.

On this clonotype: The junction and the germline gene differ at one end; a read error may be behind it. V gene TRBV4-3 combines with J gene TRBJ2-3, with a possible D match to TRBD2 (5 bases). This CDR3 contains 13 residues. Germline CDR1 LGHNA, CDR2 YSLEER. This CDR3 is CASSEERYDTQYF. CDR3 sequence (DNA): TGTGCCAGTAGCGAAGAACGGTACGATACGCAGTATTTT.

To note about this clonotype: A much larger clone differs by one base, so this may be a read error. The chain links TRBV4-3 to TRBJ2-1; a possible D gene is TRBD1 (6 bases). The CDR3 length is 18 residues. Per germline, CDR1 LGHNA and CDR2 YSLEER. With 0 bases removed from V and 5 bases from J, the gap between germline ends came to 20 bases. CDR3 residues: CASSQEWAGDAQNNEQFF. The CDR3 DNA sequence: TGCGCCAGCAGCCAAGAGTGGGCAGGGGATGCCCAAAACAATGAGCAGTTCTTC.